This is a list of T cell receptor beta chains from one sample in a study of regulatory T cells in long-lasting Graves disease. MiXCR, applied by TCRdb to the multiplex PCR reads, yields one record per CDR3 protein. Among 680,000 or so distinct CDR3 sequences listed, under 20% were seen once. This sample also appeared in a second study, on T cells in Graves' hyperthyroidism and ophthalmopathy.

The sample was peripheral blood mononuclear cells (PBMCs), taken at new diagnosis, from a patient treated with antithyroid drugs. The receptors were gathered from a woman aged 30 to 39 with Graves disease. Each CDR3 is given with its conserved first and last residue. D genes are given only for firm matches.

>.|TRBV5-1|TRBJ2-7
CASSSGPREQYF
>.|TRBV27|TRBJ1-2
CASSNNRVSYGYTF
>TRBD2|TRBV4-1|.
CASSHNPLAGGGDEQFF
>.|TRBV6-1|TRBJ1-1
CASRWTYTNTEAFF
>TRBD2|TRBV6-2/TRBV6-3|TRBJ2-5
CASSGNTGGKTQYF
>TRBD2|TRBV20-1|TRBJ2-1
CSAGPSGKLGNEQFF
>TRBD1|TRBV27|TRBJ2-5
CAVKRRGGAGETQYF
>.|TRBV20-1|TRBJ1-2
CSAYRDVGGYTF
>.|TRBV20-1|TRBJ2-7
CSAATNYEQYF
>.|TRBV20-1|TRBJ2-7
CSAPDRFYEQYF
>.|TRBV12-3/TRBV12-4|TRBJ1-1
CASTLAAPGGIF
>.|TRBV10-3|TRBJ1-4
CAIRPLSTNEKLFF
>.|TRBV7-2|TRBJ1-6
CASSLGARNSPLHF
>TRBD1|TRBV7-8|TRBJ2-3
CASTISLGQLTDTQYF
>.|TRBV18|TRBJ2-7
CASSSGNSYEQYF
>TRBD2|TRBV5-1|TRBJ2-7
CASSPSLAEGREQYF
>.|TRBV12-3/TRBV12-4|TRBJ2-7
CASSLQAGSSYEQYF
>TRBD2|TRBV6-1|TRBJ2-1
CASSIAGGAINEQFF
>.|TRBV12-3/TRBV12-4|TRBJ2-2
CASSFLTGNTGELFF
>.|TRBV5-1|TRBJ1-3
CTSSLSAYTPGNTIYF
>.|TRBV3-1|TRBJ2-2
CASSLPGTARAGELFF
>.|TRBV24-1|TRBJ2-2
CATTPGRYTGELFF
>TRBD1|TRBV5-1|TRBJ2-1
CASSLGTGRSYNEQFF
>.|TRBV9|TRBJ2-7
CASSVGVGTYEQYF
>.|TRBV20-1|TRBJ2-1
CSAGDWGKVYNEQFF
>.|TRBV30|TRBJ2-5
CAWTGINQETQYF
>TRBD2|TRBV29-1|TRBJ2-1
CSIEAGGNEQFF
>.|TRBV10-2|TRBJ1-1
CASSAGAAGTEAFF
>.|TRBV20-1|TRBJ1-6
CSATDSSYNSPLHF
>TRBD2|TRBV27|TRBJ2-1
CASSPFAASGSYEQSF
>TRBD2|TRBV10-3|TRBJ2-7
CAISESRGGSMNEQYF
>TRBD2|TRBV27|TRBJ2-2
CASRILAGALGELFF
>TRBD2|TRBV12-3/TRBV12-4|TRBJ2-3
CASTRTSGSSDTQYF
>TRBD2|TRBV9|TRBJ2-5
CASSGGGAGEYQETQYF
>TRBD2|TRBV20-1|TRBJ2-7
CSARKSGRAREQYF
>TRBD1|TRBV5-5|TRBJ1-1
CASSKRQGETAEAFF
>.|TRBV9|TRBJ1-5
CASSVAVPDSNQSQHF
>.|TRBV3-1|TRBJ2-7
CASSQGREFSPEQYF
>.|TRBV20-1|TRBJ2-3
CSASTWGSMRDTQYF
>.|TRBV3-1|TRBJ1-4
CASSQDEGSKLFF
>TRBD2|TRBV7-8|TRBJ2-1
CASSLRDTSGAYNEQFF
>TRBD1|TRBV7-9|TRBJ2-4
CASSGGQGLNIQYF
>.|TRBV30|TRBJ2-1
CAWTPRWDEQFF
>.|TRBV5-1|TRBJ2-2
CASSSWARNTGELFF
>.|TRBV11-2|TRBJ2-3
CASSPPPNTDTQYF